This TCR beta chain was obtained from a study of cytomegalovirus exposure and HLA in healthy donors. The overall study: Roughly 180 million T cells yielded about 120 million unique TCR beta sequences, as an earlier analysis found. Study-level points and caveats: Sequencing likely produced, as an artifact, a cluster of highly shared sequence variants. In a later analysis, compared with equally common non-associated chains, HLA-associated beta chains were more expanded.

The study ran its PCR with 60 Vbeta and 13 Jbeta primers. The table came from immunoSEQ multiplex PCR; TCRdb's copy has only in-frame clones and leaves some out. Of some 270,000 clones listed, over 90% were seen once; the top ten hold 1.7%. V lost 5 bases and J 5 bases, leaving 7 bases between the germline ends. Per germline, CDR1 SGHVS and CDR2 FNYEAQ. The CDR3 runs 11 residues. Turning to this clone: Its cognate antigen is unknown. The same CDR3 can be traced to other DNA sequences in this sample.

This TCR was sampled from a girl aged 2-10 years in good health and CMV-seronegative. The sequencing input was PBMCs. J is TRBJ2-7 and V is TRBV7-6; no reliable D call. The CDR3 DNA is TGTGCCAGCAGCCGAGGCGACGAGCAGTACTTC. Translating gives CASSRGDEQYF.